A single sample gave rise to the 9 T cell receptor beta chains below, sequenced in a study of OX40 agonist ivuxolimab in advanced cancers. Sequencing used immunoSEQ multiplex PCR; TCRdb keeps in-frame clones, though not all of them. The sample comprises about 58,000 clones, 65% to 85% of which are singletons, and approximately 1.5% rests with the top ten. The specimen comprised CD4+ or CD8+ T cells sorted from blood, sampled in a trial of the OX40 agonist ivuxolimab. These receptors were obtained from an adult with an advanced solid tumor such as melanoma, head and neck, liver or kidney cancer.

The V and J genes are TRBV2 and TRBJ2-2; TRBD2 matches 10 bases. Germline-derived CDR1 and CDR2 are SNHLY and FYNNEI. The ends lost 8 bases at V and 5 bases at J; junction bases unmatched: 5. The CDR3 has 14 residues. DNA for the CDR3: TGTGCCAGCGGGGCTAGCGGGGGTACCGGGGAGCTGTTTTTT. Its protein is CASGASGGTGELFF.

The CDR3 here is CASSLERYNEQFF. CDR3 DNA: TGCGCCAGCAGCTTGGAAAGATACAATGAGCAGTTCTTC. The chain recombines TRBV5-1 with TRBJ2-1; D ambiguous. Germline V gene data show CDR1 as SGHRS and CDR2 as YFSETQ. The CDR3 is 13 residues long. With 0 bases removed from V and 4 bases from J, the gap between germline ends came to 5 bases.

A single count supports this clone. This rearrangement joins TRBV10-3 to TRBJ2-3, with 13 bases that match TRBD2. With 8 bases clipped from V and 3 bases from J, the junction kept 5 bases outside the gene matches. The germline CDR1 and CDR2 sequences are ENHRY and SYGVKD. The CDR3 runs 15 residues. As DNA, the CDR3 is TGTGCCATCCTCTCGACTAGCGGGAGGACAGATACGCAGTATTTT. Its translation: CAILSTSGRTDTQYF.

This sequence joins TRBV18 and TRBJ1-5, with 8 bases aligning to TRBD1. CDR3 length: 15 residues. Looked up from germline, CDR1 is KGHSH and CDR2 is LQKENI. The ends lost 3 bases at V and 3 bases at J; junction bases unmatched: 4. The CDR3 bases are TGTGCCAGCTCACCGGACAGGGTTCCCAATCAGCCCCAGCATTTT. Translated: CASSPDRVPNQPQHF.

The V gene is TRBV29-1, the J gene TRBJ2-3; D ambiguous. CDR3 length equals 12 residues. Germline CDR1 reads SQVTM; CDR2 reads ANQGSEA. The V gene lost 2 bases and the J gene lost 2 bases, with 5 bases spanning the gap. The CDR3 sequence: CSVESSTDTQYF. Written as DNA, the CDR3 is TGCAGCGTTGAATCGTCCACAGATACGCAGTATTTT.

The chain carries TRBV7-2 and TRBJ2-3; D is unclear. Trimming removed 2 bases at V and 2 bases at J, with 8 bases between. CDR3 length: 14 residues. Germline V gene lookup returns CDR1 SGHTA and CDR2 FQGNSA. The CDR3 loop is CASSLQPFTDTQYF. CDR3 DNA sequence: TGTGCCAGCAGCTTACAGCCATTCACAGATACGCAGTATTTT.

CDR3 nucleotide sequence: TGTGCCAGCAGCTTCGGGAGCACTGAAGCTTTCTTT. The encoded protein is CASSFGSTEAFF. The gene calls are TRBV7-2 and TRBJ1-1; no firm D call. This CDR3 is built from 12 residues. Per germline, CDR1 SGHTA and CDR2 FQGNSA. Between the trimmed V and J ends, which lost 3 bases and 4 bases, there was a span of 6 bases.

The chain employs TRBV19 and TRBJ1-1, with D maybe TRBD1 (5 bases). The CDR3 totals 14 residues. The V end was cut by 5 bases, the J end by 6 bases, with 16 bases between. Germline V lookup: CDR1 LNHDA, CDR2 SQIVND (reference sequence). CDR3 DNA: TGTGCCAGTAGTGGAGGACATAATTTGGCTGAAGCTTTCTTT. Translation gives CASSGGHNLAEAFF.

CDR3 sequence (DNA): TGTGCCAGCAGCCAAGCGGGGGGCAGGACGGGCGAGCAGTACTTC. Translation gives CASSQAGGRTGEQYF. V gene TRBV4-2 combines with J gene TRBJ2-7; perhaps TRBD2 as D (7 bases). Germline CDR1 reads LGHNA; CDR2 reads YNFKEQ. Trimming cost V 1 base and J 6 bases, with 16 bases left between them. This CDR3 contains 15 residues.